This is a list of T cell receptor beta chains from one sample in a study of beta chain features in type 1 diabetes. This table comes from immunoSEQ multiplex PCR, and its TCRdb copy is limited to in-frame clones, with some not included. Of some 410,000 clones listed, around 14% were seen once; the top ten hold approximately 0.035%. The sequenced sample consisted of naive CD4+ T cells from blood. All receptors come from a man in his thirties or forties in good health. CDR3s leave out the opening cysteine and the closing phenylalanine or tryptophan. The D gene is left open where the match is weak.

v_call: TRBV4-2
d_call: -
cdr3_aa: ASSQGEGQDTQY

v_call: TRBV5-4
d_call: -
cdr3_aa: ASSLPGIQETQY

v_call: TRBV29-1
d_call: TRBD1
cdr3_aa: STATRGLISNEQF

v_call: TRBV4-3
d_call: TRBD1
cdr3_aa: ASSQEGNRGRGYNSPLH

v_call: TRBV11-2
d_call: TRBD1
cdr3_aa: ASSSLRDRGRFY

v_call: TRBV7-8
d_call: -
cdr3_aa: ASSYEGGNQPQH

v_call: TRBV9
d_call: TRBD2
cdr3_aa: ASSVAPGLAGVRETQY

v_call: TRBV11-2
d_call: -
cdr3_aa: ASSQRLKQSSYNEQF

v_call: TRBV6-5
d_call: -
cdr3_aa: ASSLEGIQY

v_call: TRBV11-2
d_call: TRBD2
cdr3_aa: ASSFDSGRREQF

v_call: TRBV27
d_call: -
cdr3_aa: ASSLVFGIGEVYGYT

v_call: TRBV15
d_call: TRBD2
cdr3_aa: ATSSPSQRGVSTQY

v_call: TRBV7-9
d_call: -
cdr3_aa: ASSLGTATSEAF

v_call: TRBV19
d_call: TRBD2
cdr3_aa: ASRLAGGNNEQF

v_call: TRBV7-9
d_call: -
cdr3_aa: ASGLVSGANVLT

v_call: TRBV6-4
d_call: TRBD1
cdr3_aa: ASSDSRDRESREQY

v_call: TRBV29-1
d_call: -
cdr3_aa: SVGHQAQNTEAF

v_call: TRBV5-1
d_call: -
cdr3_aa: ASSYRTDYEEQY

v_call: TRBV20-1
d_call: TRBD1
cdr3_aa: SATGGDEQF

v_call: TRBV7-2
d_call: -
cdr3_aa: ASSLSGSSYNEQF

v_call: TRBV14
d_call: -
cdr3_aa: AISQAARQNTEAF

v_call: TRBV29-1
d_call: TRBD2
cdr3_aa: SGGGTNTGELF

v_call: TRBV7-2
d_call: TRBD2
cdr3_aa: ASSPLAGGYNEQF

v_call: TRBV4-3
d_call: -
cdr3_aa: ASSQGGSFDEQF

v_call: TRBV4-3
d_call: -
cdr3_aa: ASSLQGDEQY

v_call: TRBV15
d_call: -
cdr3_aa: ATSREVGNGYT

v_call: TRBV7-2
d_call: -
cdr3_aa: ASSLGDALQETQY

v_call: TRBV7-7
d_call: -
cdr3_aa: ASRRLGADDRETQY

v_call: TRBV18
d_call: -
cdr3_aa: ASSPVRGTTYGYT

v_call: TRBV20-1
d_call: -
cdr3_aa: SVLLDYGYT

v_call: TRBV11-2
d_call: TRBD2
cdr3_aa: ASSYLTSGATQY

v_call: TRBV7-8
d_call: TRBD1
cdr3_aa: ASSLDRARTEAF

v_call: TRBV6-6
d_call: -
cdr3_aa: ASTLGQGAYEQY

v_call: TRBV5-4
d_call: TRBD2
cdr3_aa: ASRSLVGGPGNEQF

v_call: TRBV30
d_call: -
cdr3_aa: AWSTGLNTEAF

v_call: TRBV19
d_call: -
cdr3_aa: ASSIVGVGTGELF

v_call: TRBV14
d_call: -
cdr3_aa: ASSQGWTRAEAF